This paragraph reports one T cell receptor beta chain. The identical CDR3 is also encoded by other nucleotide sequences in the sample. The V end was cut by 2 bases, the J end by 7 bases, with 6 bases between. Germline loops: CDR1 MNHNY, CDR2 SVGAGI (reference sequence). The CDR3 is 13 residues long. This entry is derived from a study of shared clonotypes between healthy human individuals. The assay was run at deep level. Genomic DNA from each subset was divided evenly over several immunoSEQ plates. Assay: immunoSEQ multiplex PCR; the TCRdb copy retains only in-frame clones and omits some. This sample yields roughly 2.4 million clones, of which nearly 97% are seen a single time; 0.1% to 0.15% belongs to the top ten.

This TCR came from a man between 18 and 35 years old in good health. V gene TRBV6-6 combines with J gene TRBJ1-6; D call uncertain. Sequencing was performed on naive CD4+ T cells sorted from blood. Subset indicated: CD45RA+ positively selected. CDR3 sequence: CASSYLENSPLHF. CDR3 nucleotides: TGTGCCAGCAGTTACCTGGAAAATTCACCCCTCCACTTT.